This TCR beta chain originates from a study of blood T cell repertoires in COVID-19. Method: immunoSEQ multiplex PCR; TCRdb's copy keeps in-frame clones and lacks some. The data show some 190,000 clones, roughly 85% seen once. The V and J ends lost 4 bases and 6 bases, in that order; junction bases with no gene match: 19. CDR1 and CDR2 (germline): MGHRA, YSYEKL. The CDR3 spans 20 residues. The rearrangement uses TRBV4-1 and TRBJ2-7; 15 nucleotides match TRBD2. Sequencing input: peripheral blood. The clonotype was recovered from a woman aged 55 to 70 with acute or convalescent COVID-19. The CDR3 spells CASSLSAGTSGRPPLGEQYF. CDR3 coding DNA: TGCGCCAGCAGCCTGTCGGCCGGGACTAGCGGGAGGCCCCCTCTCGGCGAGCAGTACTTC.